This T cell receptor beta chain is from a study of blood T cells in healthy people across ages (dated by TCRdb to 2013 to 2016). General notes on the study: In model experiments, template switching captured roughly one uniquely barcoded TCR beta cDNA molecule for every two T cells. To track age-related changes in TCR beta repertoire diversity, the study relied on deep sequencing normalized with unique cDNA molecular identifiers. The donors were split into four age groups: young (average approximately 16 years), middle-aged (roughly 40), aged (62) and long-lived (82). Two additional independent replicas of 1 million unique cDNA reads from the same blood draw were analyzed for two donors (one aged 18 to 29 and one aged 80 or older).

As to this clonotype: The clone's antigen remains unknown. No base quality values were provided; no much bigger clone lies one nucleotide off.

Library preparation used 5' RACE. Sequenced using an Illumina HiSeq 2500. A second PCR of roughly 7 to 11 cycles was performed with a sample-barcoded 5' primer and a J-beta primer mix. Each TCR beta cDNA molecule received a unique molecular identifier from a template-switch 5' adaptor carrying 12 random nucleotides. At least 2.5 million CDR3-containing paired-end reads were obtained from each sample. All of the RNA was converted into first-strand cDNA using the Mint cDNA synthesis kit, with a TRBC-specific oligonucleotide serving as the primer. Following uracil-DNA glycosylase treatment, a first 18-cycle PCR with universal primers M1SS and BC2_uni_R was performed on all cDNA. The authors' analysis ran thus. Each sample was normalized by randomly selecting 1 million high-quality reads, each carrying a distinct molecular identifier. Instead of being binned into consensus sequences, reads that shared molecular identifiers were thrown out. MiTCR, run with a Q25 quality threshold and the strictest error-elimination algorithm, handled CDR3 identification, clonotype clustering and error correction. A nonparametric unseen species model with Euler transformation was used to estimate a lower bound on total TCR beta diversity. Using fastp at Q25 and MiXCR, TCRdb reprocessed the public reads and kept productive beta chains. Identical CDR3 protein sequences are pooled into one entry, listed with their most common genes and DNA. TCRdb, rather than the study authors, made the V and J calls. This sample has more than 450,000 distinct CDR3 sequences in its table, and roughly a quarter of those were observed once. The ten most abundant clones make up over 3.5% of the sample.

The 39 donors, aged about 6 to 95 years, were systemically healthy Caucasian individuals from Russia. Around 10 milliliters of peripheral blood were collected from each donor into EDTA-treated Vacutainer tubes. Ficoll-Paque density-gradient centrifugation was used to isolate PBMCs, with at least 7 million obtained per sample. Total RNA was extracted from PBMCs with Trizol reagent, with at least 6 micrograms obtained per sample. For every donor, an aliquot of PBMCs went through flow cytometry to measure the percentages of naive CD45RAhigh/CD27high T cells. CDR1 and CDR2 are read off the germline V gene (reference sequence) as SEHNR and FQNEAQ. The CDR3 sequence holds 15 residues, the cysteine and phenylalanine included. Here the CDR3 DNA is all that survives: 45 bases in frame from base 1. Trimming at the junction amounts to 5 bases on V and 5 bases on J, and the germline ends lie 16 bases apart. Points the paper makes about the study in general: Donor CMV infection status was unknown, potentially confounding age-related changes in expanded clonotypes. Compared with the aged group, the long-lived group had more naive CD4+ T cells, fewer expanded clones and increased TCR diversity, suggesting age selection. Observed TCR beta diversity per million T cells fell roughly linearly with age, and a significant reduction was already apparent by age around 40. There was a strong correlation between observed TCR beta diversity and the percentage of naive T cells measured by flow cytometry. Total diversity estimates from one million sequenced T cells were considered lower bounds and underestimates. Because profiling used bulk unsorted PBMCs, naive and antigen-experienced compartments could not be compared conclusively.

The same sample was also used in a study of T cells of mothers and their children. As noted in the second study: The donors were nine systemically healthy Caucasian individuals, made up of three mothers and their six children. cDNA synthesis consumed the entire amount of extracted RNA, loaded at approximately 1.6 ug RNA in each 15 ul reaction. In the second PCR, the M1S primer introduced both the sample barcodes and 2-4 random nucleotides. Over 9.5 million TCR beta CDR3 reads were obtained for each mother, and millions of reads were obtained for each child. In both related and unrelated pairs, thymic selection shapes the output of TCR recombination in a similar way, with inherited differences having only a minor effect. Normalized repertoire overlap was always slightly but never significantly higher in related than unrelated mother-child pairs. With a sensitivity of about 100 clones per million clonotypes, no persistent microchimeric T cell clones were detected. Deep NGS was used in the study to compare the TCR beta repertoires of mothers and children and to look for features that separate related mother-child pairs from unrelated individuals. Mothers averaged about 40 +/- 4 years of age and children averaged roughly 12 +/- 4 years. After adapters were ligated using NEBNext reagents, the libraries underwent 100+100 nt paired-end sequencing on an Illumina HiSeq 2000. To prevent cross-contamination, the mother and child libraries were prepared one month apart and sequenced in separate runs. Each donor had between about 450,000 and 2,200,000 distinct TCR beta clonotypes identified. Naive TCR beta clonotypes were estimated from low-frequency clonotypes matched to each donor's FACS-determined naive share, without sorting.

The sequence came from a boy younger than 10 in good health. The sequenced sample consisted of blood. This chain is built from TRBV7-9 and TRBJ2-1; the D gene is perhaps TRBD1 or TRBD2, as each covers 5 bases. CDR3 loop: CASSAKGTANNEQFF. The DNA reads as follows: TGTGCCAGCAGCGCGAAAGGGACCGCGAACAATGAGCAGTTCTTC. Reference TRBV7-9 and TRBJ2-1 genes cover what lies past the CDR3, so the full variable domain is DTGVSQNPRHKITKRGQNVTFRCDPISEHNRLYWYRQTLGQGPEFLTYFQNEAQLEKSRLLSDRFSAERPKGSFSTLEIQRTEQGDSAMYLCASSAKGTANNEQFFGPGTRLTVL.